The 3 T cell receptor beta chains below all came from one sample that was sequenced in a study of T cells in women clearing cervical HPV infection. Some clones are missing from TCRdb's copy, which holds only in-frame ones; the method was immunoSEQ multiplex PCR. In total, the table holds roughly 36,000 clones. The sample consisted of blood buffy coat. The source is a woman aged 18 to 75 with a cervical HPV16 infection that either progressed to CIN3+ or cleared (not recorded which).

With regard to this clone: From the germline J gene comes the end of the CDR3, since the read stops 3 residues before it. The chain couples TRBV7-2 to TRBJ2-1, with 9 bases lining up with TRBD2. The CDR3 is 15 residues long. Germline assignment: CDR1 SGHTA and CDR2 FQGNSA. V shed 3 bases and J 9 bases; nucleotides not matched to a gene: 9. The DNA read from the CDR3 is TGTGCCAGCAGCTTCCGTAGCGGGAGTAGTGGTGAG. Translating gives CASSFRSGSSGE. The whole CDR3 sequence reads CASSFRSGSSGEQFF.

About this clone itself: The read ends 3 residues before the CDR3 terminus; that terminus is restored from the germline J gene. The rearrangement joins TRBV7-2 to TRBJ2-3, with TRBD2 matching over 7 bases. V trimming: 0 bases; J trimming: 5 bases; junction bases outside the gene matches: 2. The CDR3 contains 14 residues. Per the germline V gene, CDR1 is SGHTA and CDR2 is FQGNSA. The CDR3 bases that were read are TGTGCCAGCAGCTTAGCGGGGGGGGGAGATACG. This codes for CASSLAGGGDT. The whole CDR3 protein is CASSLAGGGDTQYF.

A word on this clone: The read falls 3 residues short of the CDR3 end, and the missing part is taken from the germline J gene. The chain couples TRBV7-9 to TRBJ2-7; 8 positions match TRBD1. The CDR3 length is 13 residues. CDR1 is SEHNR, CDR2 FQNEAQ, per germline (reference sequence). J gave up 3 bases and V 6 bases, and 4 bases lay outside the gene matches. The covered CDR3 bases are TGTGCCAGCAGACAGGGGGACGGCTACGAG. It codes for CASRQGDGYE. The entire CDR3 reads CASRQGDGYEQYF.